This is a list of T cell receptor beta chains from one sample in a study of blood T cells in healthy people across ages. TCRdb redid the calling of the 5' RACE reads with MiXCR, one entry per CDR3 protein. The data contain about 1.6 million distinct CDR3 sequences, around 36% of them singletons. Sample: blood. These receptor sequences come from a woman aged 25-40 years in good health. Each CDR3 is given with its conserved first and last residue. Each record gives: clone size, D gene, V gene, J gene, CDR3 protein, CDR3 DNA. The D gene is left open where the match is weak. Expanded clones are given a class, and other clones once, few, many or no size at all.

-	-	TRBV5-1	TRBJ2-1	CASSGTNRDSGQNEEQFF	TGCGCCAGCAGCGGGACGAATAGGGACTCCGGCCAAAATGAGGAGCAGTTCTTC
-	-	TRBV7-2	TRBJ2-1	CASSYSRAGKQFF	TGTGCCAGCAGTTACTCACGGGCAGGGAAGCAGTTCTTC
-	-	TRBV4-1	TRBJ1-6	CASSQLLTRDNSPLHF	TGCGCCAGCAGCCAGCTCCTAACCCGAGATAATTCACCCCTCCACTTT
few	-	TRBV9	TRBJ1-2	CASRVTGTSYGYTF	TGTGCCAGCCGCGTAACCGGGACGAGCTATGGCTACACCTTC
-	-	TRBV6-5	TRBJ2-5	CASSYSGGNQETQYF	TGTGCCAGCAGTTACTCTGGGGGGAACCAAGAGACCCAGTACTTC
many	-	TRBV29-1	TRBJ1-2	CSVVPGSYGYTF	TGCAGCGTTGTTCCAGGAAGCTATGGCTACACCTTC
-	-	TRBV20-1	TRBJ2-1	CSATWGLGSASSYNEQFF	TGCAGTGCTACCTGGGGGCTAGGGTCCGCAAGCTCCTACAATGAGCAGTTCTTC
-	-	TRBV6-5	TRBJ1-1	CACGSGLDIEAFF	TGTGCCTGCGGCAGCGGGTTGGACATTGAAGCTTTCTTT
few	TRBD2	TRBV12-3/TRBV12-4	TRBJ2-1	CASSPTTSGGTYYNEQFF	TGTGCCAGCAGTCCGACGACTAGCGGGGGGACCTACTACAATGAGCAGTTCTTC
-	-	TRBV12-3/TRBV12-4	TRBJ2-3	CVSSSGVRADTQYF	TGTGTCAGCAGTTCCGGAGTGAGAGCAGATACGCAGTATTTT
few	TRBD1	TRBV28	TRBJ2-7	CASSSRDRVWGEQYF	TGTGCCAGCAGTTCCAGGGACAGGGTATGGGGAGAGCAGTACTTC
many	-	TRBV11-2	TRBJ2-3	CASSLVGPRDPDTQYF	TGTGCCAGCAGCTTAGTAGGACCCAGGGATCCAGATACGCAGTATTTT
many	-	TRBV7-2	TRBJ2-7	CASSLVHGSVFYEQYF	TGTGCCAGCAGCTTAGTGCACGGGAGTGTCTTCTACGAGCAGTACTTC
-	-	TRBV9	TRBJ2-3	CASSVGWSTDTQYF	TGTGCCAGCAGCGTAGGGTGGAGCACAGATACGCAGTATTTT
few	-	TRBV6-6	TRBJ1-4	CASSFRGSGSEKLFF	TGTGCCAGCAGTTTTAGGGGATCGGGTAGTGAAAAACTGTTTTTT
-	-	TRBV5-1	TRBJ2-5	CASRWGTKETQYF	TGCGCCAGCAGGTGGGGGACCAAAGAGACCCAGTACTTC